This T cell receptor beta chain stems from a study of metastatic and nonmetastatic thyroid tumors. Looking at the study overall: Repertoires from blood and tumor or nodule tissue of malignant and benign thyroid patients were compared. Whole-study results and caveats: Benign nodules reportedly had significantly lower TCR beta diversity than malignant thyroid tumors in blood and tumor.

Thyroid surgery had not been preceded by any treatment in any patient. TCRdb ran MiXCR on the PCR reads. The profile covers under 25,000 clones, with about 13% appearing a single time and approximately 17% taken by the ten largest. This clone was found many times. Its antigen remains unidentified. This CDR3 is built from 16 residues. Germline CDR1 and CDR2: DFQATT and SNEGSKA (reference sequence). J lost 5 bases, V lost 3 bases, and 13 bases had no gene match. What was sequenced was blood. The chain carries TRBV20-1 and TRBJ2-7; 10 bases line up with TRBD2. The source of this sequence is a female donor with papillary thyroid cancer or a benign thyroid nodule (not recorded which). Some clones in this sample may be carry-over from other donors' samples. CDR3 DNA sequence: TGCAGTGCTAGGGGGTCCGGAGGTAGCGGGAGGAACGAGCAGTACTTC. Encoded protein: CSARGSGGSGRNEQYF.